Listed below are T cell receptor beta chains from one sample, sequenced in a study of OX40 agonist ivuxolimab in advanced cancers. Profiled with immunoSEQ multiplex PCR; TCRdb holds only in-frame clones, not every one. The sample lists tens of thousands of clones; 90% were seen once. Sequenced here: CD4+ or CD8+ T cells sorted from blood, sampled in a trial of the OX40 agonist ivuxolimab. The receptor source for this set is an adult with an advanced solid tumor such as melanoma, head and neck, liver or kidney cancer. CDR3s include the opening cysteine and the closing phenylalanine or tryptophan. A D gene is named only where the DNA matches it firmly. Size values are once, few and many counts, or a class for expanded clones, and some rows have none.

D: TRBD1
size: -
V: TRBV6-5
length: 14
J: TRBJ1-5
DNA: TGTGCCAGCAGGCCGGGACAGTCTAATCAGCCCCAGCATTTT
CDR3: CASRPGQSNQPQHF

D: -
size: -
V: TRBV2
length: 16
J: TRBJ2-6
DNA: TGTGCCAGCAGTGAGTATAGGCAGTATGGGGCCAACGTCCTGACTTTC
CDR3: CASSEYRQYGANVLTF

D: -
size: -
V: TRBV18
length: 14
J: TRBJ2-1
DNA: TGTGCCAGCACCCTCTCCGGGAGATACAATGAGCAGTTCTTC
CDR3: CASTLSGRYNEQFF

D: -
size: once
V: TRBV20-1
length: 11
J: TRBJ1-1
DNA: TGCAGTGCGCCGGGGGACACTGAAGCTTTCTTT
CDR3: CSAPGDTEAFF

D: -
size: -
V: TRBV6-5
length: 13
J: TRBJ1-1
DNA: TGTGCCAGCACCCCCGCAGGTGGCACTGAAGCTTTCTTT
CDR3: CASTPAGGTEAFF

D: -
size: -
V: TRBV5-1
length: 14
J: TRBJ2-2
DNA: TGCGCCAGCAGCTTGGGAACACACACCGGGGAGCTGTTTTTT
CDR3: CASSLGTHTGELFF

D: TRBD1
size: -
V: TRBV6-1
length: 13
J: TRBJ2-7
DNA: TGTGCCAGCAGTTTCGGGACAGTCTACGAGCAGTACTTC
CDR3: CASSFGTVYEQYF

D: TRBD1
size: -
V: TRBV6-5
length: 15
J: TRBJ1-5
DNA: TGTGCCAGCAGCCCGGGACAGGGTGATAGTCTACTCCAGCATTTT
CDR3: CASSPGQGDSLLQHF

D: -
size: -
V: TRBV7-2
length: 15
J: TRBJ2-2
DNA: TGTGCCAGCAGCTCACTAGGGGGTGTCACCGGGGAGCTGTTTTTT
CDR3: CASSSLGGVTGELFF

D: -
size: -
V: TRBV7-3
length: 14
J: TRBJ2-5
DNA: TGTGCCAGCAGCTTACTCGGGGGAGAGGAGACCCAGTACTTC
CDR3: CASSLLGGEETQYF

D: -
size: -
V: TRBV7-3
length: 14
J: TRBJ2-7
DNA: TGTGCCAGCAGCCGTACAAGGGACTCGTACGAGCAGTACTTC
CDR3: CASSRTRDSYEQYF

D: -
size: -
V: TRBV19
length: 12
J: TRBJ2-1
DNA: TGTGCCAGTAGTCCCGCCGGGACCCCTCCGTTCTTC
CDR3: CASSPAGTPPFF

D: -
size: -
V: TRBV7-9
length: 14
J: TRBJ2-7
DNA: TGTGCCAGCAGCTTAGTCGCCCGGGACGACGAGCAGTACTTC
CDR3: CASSLVARDDEQYF

D: TRBD2
size: -
V: TRBV30
length: 16
J: TRBJ2-1
DNA: TGTGCCTGGAGTGTATCCCGGACTAGCGAGGGGAGTGAGCAGTTCTTC
CDR3: CAWSVSRTSEGSEQFF

D: TRBD2
size: many
V: TRBV10-2
length: 15
J: TRBJ2-3
DNA: TGCGCCACCCGACTAGCCTCCTTGTTGACAGATACGCAGTATTTT
CDR3: CATRLASLLTDTQYF

D: -
size: once
V: TRBV7-3
length: 14
J: TRBJ2-2
DNA: TGTGCCAGCAGCTTTTCTAGCCCCACCGGGGAGCTGTTTTTT
CDR3: CASSFSSPTGELFF

D: TRBD2
size: once
V: TRBV11-2
length: 14
J: TRBJ2-7
DNA: TGTGCCAGCAGCTGGACTAGCGGCTCCTACGAGCAGTACTTC
CDR3: CASSWTSGSYEQYF

D: -
size: -
V: TRBV7-3
length: 13
J: TRBJ2-7
DNA: TGTGCCAGCAGCTTAAACGGGGGATACGAGCAGTACTTC
CDR3: CASSLNGGYEQYF

D: -
size: -
V: TRBV4-2
length: 18
J: TRBJ2-2
DNA: TGTGCCAGCAGCCAAGAGGCAGGGCCGTACGCGAACACCGGGGAGCTGTTTTTT
CDR3: CASSQEAGPYANTGELFF

D: -
size: -
V: TRBV19
length: 13
J: TRBJ1-3
DNA: TGTGCCAGTAGTATCGACAGGGGAAACACCATATATTTT
CDR3: CASSIDRGNTIYF

D: -
size: -
V: TRBV7-2
length: 13
J: TRBJ2-7
DNA: TGTGCCAGCAGCCAGGGACCCACCTACGAGCAGTACTTC
CDR3: CASSQGPTYEQYF

D: -
size: -
V: TRBV30
length: 13
J: TRBJ2-5
DNA: TGTGCCTGGAGTGAAGGTAGTCGGGAGACCCAGTACTTC
CDR3: CAWSEGSRETQYF

D: TRBD2
size: -
V: TRBV10-3
length: 16
J: TRBJ2-1
DNA: TGTGCCATCAGTGAGTCGACCGGCGGGAGGAGTAATGAGCAGTTCTTC
CDR3: CAISESTGGRSNEQFF

D: -
size: -
V: TRBV6-4
length: 14
J: TRBJ1-1
DNA: TGTGCCAGCAGTACCCACGGGACGAACACTGAAGCTTTCTTT
CDR3: CASSTHGTNTEAFF

D: -
size: -
V: TRBV6-5
length: 14
J: TRBJ1-1
DNA: TGTGCCAGCAGTTACGCCGCCAGGAACACTGAAGCTTTCTTT
CDR3: CASSYAARNTEAFF

D: -
size: -
V: TRBV15
length: 13
J: TRBJ2-2
DNA: TGTGCCACCAGCAGAGATGGGACCGGGGAGCTGTTTTTT
CDR3: CATSRDGTGELFF

D: TRBD1
size: once
V: TRBV7-2
length: 15
J: TRBJ2-2
DNA: TGTGCCAGCAGCCAACAGGGGGCTAGCACCGGGGAGCTGTTTTTT
CDR3: CASSQQGASTGELFF

D: TRBD2
size: -
V: TRBV6-1
length: 14
J: TRBJ2-5
DNA: TGTGCCAGCAGGAAACTAGCGGGATTTGAGACCCAGTACTTC
CDR3: CASRKLAGFETQYF

D: -
size: -
V: TRBV10-1
length: 14
J: TRBJ2-7
DNA: TGCGCCAGCAGTGATGGACACGGGCCATCCGAGCAGTACTTC
CDR3: CASSDGHGPSEQYF

D: -
size: -
V: TRBV27
length: 14
J: TRBJ2-5
DNA: TGTGCCAGCAGCAGGCAATCACTACAGGGGACCCAGTACTTC
CDR3: CASSRQSLQGTQYF

D: TRBD2
size: once
V: TRBV2
length: 13
J: TRBJ2-3
DNA: TGTGCCAGCAGTCGGGAGGGCACAGATACGCAGTATTTT
CDR3: CASSREGTDTQYF

D: -
size: -
V: TRBV7-9
length: 15
J: TRBJ2-1
DNA: TGTGCCAGCAGCTTGGCGGGGAGCTCCTACAATGAGCAGTTCTTC
CDR3: CASSLAGSSYNEQFF

D: TRBD2
size: once
V: TRBV7-9
length: 13
J: TRBJ2-5
DNA: TGTGCCAGCTTGGGACTAGACAAAGAGACCCAGTACTTC
CDR3: CASLGLDKETQYF

D: -
size: -
V: TRBV5-5
length: 12
J: TRBJ1-2
DNA: TGTGCCAGCAGCTCCGGGGCGGGTGGCTACACCTTC
CDR3: CASSSGAGGYTF

D: -
size: -
V: TRBV27
length: 13
J: TRBJ2-7
DNA: TGTGCCAGCTCGCTCGGCCCCGAGGGCGAGCAGTACTTC
CDR3: CASSLGPEGEQYF

D: -
size: -
V: TRBV7-2
length: 14
J: TRBJ2-4
DNA: TGTGCCAGCAGCCCGTACAGGTCCAAAAACATTCAGTACTTC
CDR3: CASSPYRSKNIQYF

D: -
size: -
V: TRBV10-3
length: 16
J: TRBJ2-3
DNA: TGTGCCATCAGTGAGTCTCAGGCGGGGCTCACAGATACGCAGTATTTT
CDR3: CAISESQAGLTDTQYF

D: TRBD2
size: -
V: TRBV9
length: 15
J: TRBJ2-1
DNA: TGTGCCAGCACCTATAGCGGGAGTGGATACAATGAGCAGTTCTTC
CDR3: CASTYSGSGYNEQFF

D: TRBD1
size: -
V: TRBV6-6
length: 15
J: TRBJ1-1
DNA: TGTGCCAGCAGTACCCGGACAGGGAGAAACACTGAAGCTTTCTTT
CDR3: CASSTRTGRNTEAFF

D: -
size: -
V: TRBV7-2
length: 15
J: TRBJ1-2
DNA: TGTGCCAGCAGTTCATCTTCCGGTCGAGACTATGGCTACACCTTC
CDR3: CASSSSSGRDYGYTF